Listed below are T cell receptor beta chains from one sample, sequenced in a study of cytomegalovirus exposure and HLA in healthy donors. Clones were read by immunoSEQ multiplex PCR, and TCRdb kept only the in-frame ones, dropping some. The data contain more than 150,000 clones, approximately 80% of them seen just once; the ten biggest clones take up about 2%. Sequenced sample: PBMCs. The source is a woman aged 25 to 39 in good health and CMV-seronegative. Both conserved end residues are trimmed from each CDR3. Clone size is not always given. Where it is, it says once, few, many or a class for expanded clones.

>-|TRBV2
ASSDGLAKNIQY
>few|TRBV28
ASSPKQARYGYT
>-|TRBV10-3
AIADWTHANYGYT
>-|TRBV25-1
ASSEWDSQETQY
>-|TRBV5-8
ASSFRDFTGGSSYNEQF
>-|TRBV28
ASRLQGNQPQH
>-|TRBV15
ATSRSKVAGGRENSQY
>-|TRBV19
ASSIDQGADEQY
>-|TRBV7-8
ASRRGLAGGAGERQY
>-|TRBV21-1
ASSGGFGKNIQY
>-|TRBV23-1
ASNRDRALARRDNEQF
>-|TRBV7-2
ASSFGLAGGRYNEQF
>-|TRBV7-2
ASSLVGTVSSGANVLT
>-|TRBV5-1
ASSLAPGQGNTEAF